This section outlines one T cell receptor (beta chain) sequence together with its context. Its antigen is unknown. The data stem from a study of PD-1 blockade in classical Hodgkin lymphoma. Background on the study: Nivolumab was given intravenously to patients at 3 mg/kg every 2 weeks. Study-level results: Factors driving the repertoire differences, possibly disease activity or prior therapy, remain undefined.

V was pared by 4 bases and J by 3 bases, with 5 bases of the junction left unmatched. Germline V CDR1 and CDR2: SGHVS, FQNEAQ. CDR3 length: 14 amino acids. TCRdb keeps only in-frame clones here, not all; method: immunoSEQ multiplex PCR. Of just over 60,000 clones in the sample, about 87% are singletons; the top ten hold roughly an eighth. Relapse was seen in all patients after autologous stem cell transplantation, and brentuximab vedotin exposure was variable. Under best response, outcomes were complete response, partial response or progressive disease. V gene TRBV7-8 combines with J gene TRBJ1-1, with 7 bases fitting TRBD1. The sequencing used peripheral blood mononuclear cells (PBMCs), collected at baseline. This receptor was identified in a human donor with classical Hodgkin lymphoma. DNA for the CDR3: TGTGCCAGCAGCTCTAGACAGGGTGACACTGAAGCTTTCTTT. This sequence encodes CASSSRQGDTEAFF.